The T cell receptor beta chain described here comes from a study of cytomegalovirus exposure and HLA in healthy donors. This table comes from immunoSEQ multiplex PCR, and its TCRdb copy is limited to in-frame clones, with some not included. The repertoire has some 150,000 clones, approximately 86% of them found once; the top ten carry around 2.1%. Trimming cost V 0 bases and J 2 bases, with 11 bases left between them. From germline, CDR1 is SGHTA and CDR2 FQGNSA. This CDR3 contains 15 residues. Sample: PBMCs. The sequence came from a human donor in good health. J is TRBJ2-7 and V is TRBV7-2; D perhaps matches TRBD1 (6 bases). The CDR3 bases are TGTGCCAGCAGCTTAGCCAGGGGAGCGCCCTACGAGCAGTACTTC. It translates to CASSLARGAPYEQYF.